This T cell receptor beta chain was documented in a study of blood T cell repertoires in COVID-19. Overall study: PBMCs, B-cell-depleted T cells, or T cells provided the cDNA or gDNA that made up the material.

Per the original methods: How many nucleated cells were present was estimated from reference gene primer amplification. Profiling relied on immunoSEQ multiplex PCR, and the TCRdb table lists in-frame clones only, not all of them. D and trimming were read from the DNA, whereas the V and J calls and clone size are those reported in that table. The sample yields about 330,000 clones, around 89% seen once. Trimming left V 5 bases short and J 8 bases short, with 12 bases between. This CDR3 spans 13 amino acids. CDR1 and CDR2 (germline): SGHTA, FQGNSA. This sequence originates from a woman between 50 and 59 years old with active or convalescent COVID-19. The chain links TRBV7-2 to TRBJ1-4, with D maybe TRBD1 (5 bases). Sequencing used peripheral blood. The CDR3 bases are TGTGCCAGCAGCGGTCAGGGTGTAGAAAAACTGTTTTTT. It encodes CASSGQGVEKLFF.